The source of this T cell receptor (beta chain) is a study of blood T cell repertoires in COVID-19. Overall study context: Some COVID-19 samples were acute and others convalescent; all came from the United States, Italy and Spain. Sources were T cells, B-cell-depleted T cells, or PBMCs; the material itself was cDNA or gDNA.

Recruited during active infection, patients (from Seattle) were subsequently followed longitudinally. The CDR3 has 15 amino acids. With V trimmed by 4 bases and J by 7 bases, 7 bases remained unmatched. Germline assignment: CDR1 MNHEY and CDR2 SVGEGT. Study processing details: Amplification from reference gene primers served as the basis for estimated nucleated cell counts. Sequencing used immunoSEQ multiplex PCR; TCRdb keeps in-frame clones, though not all of them. Clone size and V and J calls were adopted from that table, with D and trimming inferred from the DNA. The sample consists of 250,000 to 300,000 clones, 88% of them appearing once.

The chain uses TRBV6-2 or TRBV6-3 and TRBJ1-2; TRBD1 aligns across 12 bases. The specimen sequenced was peripheral blood. This TCR derives from a woman in her 30s with COVID-19, enrolled during active disease. The CDR3 region has the DNA TGTGCCAGCAGTTTTGACCGGGACAGGGGGCTTGGCTACACCTTC. It encodes CASSFDRDRGLGYTF.